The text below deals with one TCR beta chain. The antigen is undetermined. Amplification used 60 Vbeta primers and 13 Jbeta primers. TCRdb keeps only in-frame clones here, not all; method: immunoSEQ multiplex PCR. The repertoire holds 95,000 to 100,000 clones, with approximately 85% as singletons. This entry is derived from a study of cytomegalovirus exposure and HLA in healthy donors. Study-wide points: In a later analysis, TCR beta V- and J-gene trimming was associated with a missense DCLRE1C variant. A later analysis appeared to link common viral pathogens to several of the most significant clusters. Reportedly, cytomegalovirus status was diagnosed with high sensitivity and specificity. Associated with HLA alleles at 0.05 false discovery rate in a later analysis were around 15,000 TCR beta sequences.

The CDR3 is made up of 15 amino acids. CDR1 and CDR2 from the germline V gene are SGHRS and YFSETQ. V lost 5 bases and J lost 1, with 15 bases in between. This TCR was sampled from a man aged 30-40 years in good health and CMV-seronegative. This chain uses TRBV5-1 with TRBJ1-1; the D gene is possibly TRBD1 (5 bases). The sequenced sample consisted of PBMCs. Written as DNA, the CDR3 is TGCGCCAGCAGTCGGGACTCCGAATCGAACACTGAAGCTTTCTTT. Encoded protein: CASSRDSESNTEAFF.